The next 14 T cell receptor beta chains were all read from a single sample in a study of cytomegalovirus exposure and HLA in healthy donors. Use of 60 Vbeta and 13 Jbeta primers characterized the PCR. Profiled with immunoSEQ multiplex PCR; TCRdb holds only in-frame clones, not every one. This sample's table has about 52,000 clones. Sequenced material: PBMCs. The receptors were sampled from a woman aged 60 to 75 in good health and CMV-seropositive.

The CDR3 nucleotides read TGTGCCAGCAGCTTAGTCCCCGGACAGGGGCCCTACGAGCAGTACTTC. This encodes CASSLVPGQGPYEQYF. This chain joins TRBV7-6 and TRBJ2-7; TRBD1 matches at 9 bases. The germline V gene encodes CDR1 SGHVS and CDR2 FNYEAQ. Germline trimming cut 1 base from V and 2 bases from J; bases unmatched to any gene: 6. This CDR3 has 16 amino acids.

The chain uses TRBV19 and TRBJ2-7, with 7 nucleotides matching TRBD1. Germline CDR1 LNHDA, CDR2 SQIVND (reference sequence). Germline trimming cut 5 bases from V and 2 bases from J; bases unmatched to any gene: 6. The CDR3 covers 14 residues. The chain's CDR3 is CASSPQGSAYEQYF. The CDR3 bases are TGTGCCAGTAGTCCACAGGGGAGCGCCTACGAGCAGTACTTC.

V usage is TRBV5-4 and J usage is TRBJ1-2; 9 nucleotides align to TRBD1. V was clipped by 3 bases and J by 2 bases; unmatched bases: 2. There are 14 residues in the CDR3. Per germline, CDR1 SGHNT and CDR2 YYREEE (reference sequence). The CDR3 coding sequence is TGTGCCAGCAGCTGGGGGACAGGGAACTATGGCTACACCTTC. Translated: CASSWGTGNYGYTF.

This chain joins TRBV4-1 and TRBJ1-2, with TRBD1 as a possible D gene (6 bases). CDR1 MGHRA and CDR2 YSYEKL come from the germline V gene. This CDR3 region has 15 residues. V was shortened by 7 bases and J by 4 bases, with 19 bases between the two germline ends. This CDR3 is CASNQGEQGTYGYTF. The CDR3 DNA reads as TGCGCCAGCAACCAGGGAGAACAGGGAACCTATGGCTACACCTTC.

The chain links TRBV9 to TRBJ1-4; TRBD1 aligns across 7 bases. CDR1 and CDR2 (germline): SGDLS, YYNGEE. The CDR3 is made up of 15 amino acids. Trimming at V came to 3 bases and at J to 3 bases, leaving 5 bases not matched to a gene. The CDR3 nucleotides read TGTGCCAGCAGCGCAGCCGGGACAGCTAATGAAAAACTGTTTTTT. It yields the protein CASSAAGTANEKLFF.

The chain recombines TRBV10-3 with TRBJ2-2, with TRBD2 identical over 14 bases. The J segment lost 8 bases and the V segment lost 6 bases, leaving 2 bases of the junction unmatched. The CDR3 is made up of 14 amino acids. The germline V gene encodes CDR1 ENHRY and CDR2 SYGVKD. CDR3 region: CAIRGTSGGGELFF. The CDR3 region has the DNA TGTGCCATCAGGGGGACTAGCGGGGGTGGGGAGCTGTTTTTT.

The chain recombines TRBV18 with TRBJ2-5, with TRBD1 identical over 8 bases. V dropped 0 bases and J dropped 4; count of bases not matched to a gene: 7. This CDR3 region has 16 residues. Germline V gene lookup returns CDR1 KGHSH and CDR2 LQKENI. CDR3 residues: CASSPPQGAVLETQYF. The CDR3 DNA follows: TGTGCCAGCTCACCACCCCAGGGGGCGGTATTAGAGACCCAGTACTTC.

V gene TRBV12-5 combines with J gene TRBJ2-5, with 8 bases lining up with TRBD2. CDR1 is LGHNT, CDR2 FRNRAP, per germline. The ends lost 6 bases at V and 4 bases at J; junction bases unmatched: 13. The CDR3 is 16 amino acids. CDR3 nucleotides: TGTGCTAGTGGCTCCTCTCGGGGGGGCAATCGAGAGACCCAGTACTTC. Translated, it gives CASGSSRGGNRETQYF. The full variable domain, completed using reference TRBV12-5 and TRBJ2-5, is DARVTQTPRHKVTEMGQEVTMRCQPILGHNTVFWYRQTMMQGLELLAYFRNRAPLDDSGMPKDRFSAEMPDATLATLKIQPSEPRDSAVYFCASGSSRGGNRETQYFGPGTRLLVL.

This chain joins TRBV11-3 and TRBJ1-1, with D unclear. CDR3 length: 14 residues. Trimming removed 5 bases at V and 1 base at J, with 11 bases between. Germline V CDR1 and CDR2: SGHNT, YENEEA. CDR3 in amino acids: CASSAGLKNTEAFF. Written as DNA, the CDR3 is TGTGCCAGCAGCGCAGGCCTAAAGAACACTGAAGCTTTCTTT.

This chain joins TRBV5-1 and TRBJ2-2; D is possibly TRBD1 (5 bases). Germline loops: CDR1 SGHRS, CDR2 YFSETQ. Between the trimmed V and J ends, which lost 4 bases and 6 bases, there was a span of 19 bases. The CDR3 extends over 16 amino acids. The CDR3 spells CASSPDHPGMAGELFF. CDR3 DNA sequence: TGCGCCAGCAGCCCGGACCACCCAGGGATGGCCGGGGAGCTGTTTTTT. Full variable domain (missing parts from reference TRBV5-1 and TRBJ2-2): KAGVTQTPRYLIKTRGQQVTLSCSPISGHRSVSWYQQTPGQGLQFLFEYFSETQRNKGNFPGRFSGRQFSNSRSEMNVSTLELGDSALYLCASSPDHPGMAGELFFGEGSRLTVL.

The chain combines TRBV6-6 with TRBJ2-1, with 10 bases matching TRBD1. V shed 4 bases, J shed 4 bases, and the junction held 4 bases outside the gene matches. From germline, CDR1 is MNHNY and CDR2 SVGAGI (reference sequence). CDR3 length: 15 residues. Here the CDR3 DNA reads TGTGCCAGCAGTTTCGGACAGGGGGGATACAATGAGCAGTTCTTC. Its protein product is CASSFGQGGYNEQFF.

The chain joins TRBV7-9 to TRBJ2-2; TRBD1 matches 7 bases. V lost 9 bases to trimming and J lost 4 bases; unmatched junction nucleotides: 8. CDR1 is SEHNR and CDR2 is FQNEAQ in the germline V gene (reference sequence). The CDR3 is 14 amino acids. Written as DNA, the CDR3 is TGTGCCAGTATACAGGGGAGCGGCACCGGGGAGCTGTTTTTT. Protein product: CASIQGSGTGELFF.

This chain connects TRBV18 to TRBJ1-2, with 9 bases fitting TRBD1. This CDR3 contains 13 residues. CDR1 and CDR2 from the germline V gene are KGHSH and LQKENI. V lost 2 bases to trimming and J lost 10 bases; unmatched junction nucleotides: 5. For the CDR3, the DNA is TGTGCCAGCTCACCAGGGACAGGGATCGACTACACCTTC. This codes for CASSPGTGIDYTF. The full variable domain, rest sourced from reference TRBV18 and TRBJ1-2, is NAGVMQNPRHLVRRRGQEARLRCSPMKGHSHVYWYRQLPEEGLKFMVYLQKENIIDESGMPKERFSAEFPKEGPSILRIQQVVRGDSAAYFCASSPGTGIDYTFGSGTRLTVV.

The chain carries TRBV7-2 and TRBJ1-6; 9 nucleotides line up with TRBD1. V dropped 2 bases and J dropped 8; count of bases not matched to a gene: 1. The CDR3 is 14 amino acids. The V gene's germline CDR1 is SGHTA and CDR2 FQGNSA. CDR3 DNA: TGTGCCAGCAGCTTAACAGGGGGCTATTCACCCCTCCACTTT. Protein: CASSLTGGYSPLHF.